This TCR beta chain was observed in a study of T-cell memory formation after mild COVID-19. Study-wide context: Clustering of TCRs was largely donor specific.

CDR1 and CDR2 from the germline V gene are KGHDR and SFDVKD. CDR3 size: 12 residues. Trimming removed 4 bases at V and 2 bases at J, with 4 bases between. TCRdb re-derived calls from the 5' RACE reads in MiXCR, one entry per CDR3 protein. The profile shows 550,000 to 650,000 distinct CDR3 sequences, about 18% of them singletons. Sequenced material: PBMCs or a T cell subset sorted from them (not recorded which). V is TRBV24-1 and J is TRBJ1-1; D is ambiguous. This clonotype was sampled from an adult woman who had mild COVID-19 (a few samples of this study predate the infection). Cell type and time point are not known. The DNA of the CDR3 is TGTGCCACCAGTGAAGGAAACACTGAAGCTTTCTTT. Translation gives CATSEGNTEAFF.